These T cell receptor beta chains were read from a single sample in a study of Graves' ophthalmopathy and Graves' hyperthyroidism. TCRdb re-analysed the multiplex PCR reads in MiXCR, keeping a single row per CDR3 protein. The sample includes about 380,000 distinct CDR3 sequences, approximately 15% of them seen just once. Material: peripheral blood. These receptors were taken from a woman in her late teens or twenties with stable Graves' hyperthyroidism. CDR3s include the opening cysteine and the closing phenylalanine or tryptophan. The order of the fields is V gene, D gene, CDR3 protein. The D gene is left open where the match is weak.

>TRBV2|-
CASRDRSDPNQPQHF
>TRBV7-2|-
CASSPSGASSYEQYF
>TRBV20-1|-
CSATYNPPYEQYF
>TRBV24-1|-
CATSVNGVEAFF
>TRBV6-2/TRBV6-3|TRBD1
CASSYGQGATSPLHF
>TRBV19|TRBD1
CASSAPTGAGYEQYF
>TRBV12-3/TRBV12-4|TRBD1
CASSLAPTGVSTEAFF
>TRBV12-5|-
CASGFHLHLDKLPYEQYF
>TRBV12-3/TRBV12-4|TRBD1
CASSLRRGRGHLSSEQYF
>TRBV29-1|-
CSVYRERENTGELFF
>TRBV28|TRBD1
CASSSGGSGYTF
>TRBV6-5|-
CASSYKSKAFF
>TRBV7-3|-
CASSLKFGSEAFF
>TRBV7-2|-
CASSPEASYGYTF
>TRBV12-3/TRBV12-4|-
CASSQGSPEAFF
>TRBV3-1|TRBD2
CASSQGVSGGYEQYF